The 7 T cell receptor beta chains in this list originate from one sample, sequenced in a study of regulatory T cells. Primers: 52 TRBV forward and 13 TRBJ reverse. Using immunoSEQ multiplex PCR, the repertoire was profiled, and TCRdb retains in-frame clones only, with some absent. Altogether roughly 23,000 clones are present, roughly 88% being singletons, with the ten largest covering 1.3%. Their target antigens are unknown. Findings and limits, study-wide: Hydrophobic residues at CDR3 positions 6 and 7 were enriched in conventional CD4+ T cells of CD3G-deficient patients.

The sequencing sample was made of conventional CD4+ T cells sorted from blood. The source of these receptors is a child between 10 and 17 years old with CD3G deficiency.

V usage is TRBV11-3 and J usage is TRBJ2-1; 7 bases agree with TRBD2. CDR3 length equals 13 residues. In germline, CDR1 is SGHNT, CDR2 YENEEA. With 0 bases clipped from V and 15 bases from J, the junction kept 8 bases outside the gene matches. The CDR3 loop reads CASSLDLGGSLFF. The CDR3, as DNA: TGTGCCAGCAGCTTAGATCTCGGCGGGAGTCTGTTCTTC.

The chain recombines TRBV6-6 with TRBJ2-2; 12 bases align to TRBD1. The ends lost 2 bases at V and 6 bases at J; junction bases unmatched: 4. The CDR3 sequence is 16 residues long. The germline gives CDR1 MNHNY, CDR2 SVGAGI (reference sequence). CDR3 in DNA: TGTGCCAGCAGTTACGGGGGACAGGGGGCGGCCGGGGAGCTGTTTTTT. Its translation: CASSYGGQGAAGELFF.

V and J are TRBV10-3 and TRBJ2-5; weak D call: TRBD2 (6 bases). The CDR3 runs 14 residues. The germline gives CDR1 ENHRY, CDR2 SYGVKD. V gave up 10 bases and J gave up 4 bases, with 19 bases separating them. DNA of the CDR3: TGTGCCACCCGCCCCGGGGACGGGGGAGAGACCCAGTACTTC. Translating it yields CATRPGDGGETQYF.

This chain connects TRBV28 to TRBJ1-5; D gene unclear. Germline assignment: CDR1 MDHEN and CDR2 SYDVKM. The CDR3 is 14 amino acids. V was trimmed by 6 bases and J by 1 base, leaving 10 bases between them. The chain's CDR3 is CASSPPGSNQPQHF. Written as DNA, the CDR3 is TGTGCCAGCAGCCCCCCGGGGAGCAATCAGCCCCAGCATTTT.

This sequence joins TRBV5-1 and TRBJ1-1, with no clear D. Trimming took off 4 bases at V and 0 bases at J, with 7 bases between the two ends. CDR1 and CDR2 from the germline V gene are SGHRS and YFSETQ. This CDR3 comprises 13 residues. The CDR3 sequence: CASSRAVNTEAFF. The CDR3 nucleotides are TGCGCCAGCAGCAGAGCAGTGAACACTGAAGCTTTCTTT.

This clone is labeled medium-sized. The identical CDR3 is also encoded by other nucleotide sequences in the sample. The chain has TRBV7-8 and TRBJ2-7; D not resolved. The CDR3 spans 13 residues. Trimming removed 0 bases from V and 1 base from J, with 4 bases in between. The germline CDR1 and CDR2 sequences are SGHVS and FQNEAQ. The CDR3 DNA follows: TGTGCCAGCAGCTTAGCCGGGTCCTACGAGCAGTACTTC. Amino acids: CASSLAGSYEQYF.

The gene calls are TRBV7-9 and TRBJ2-3; no definite D call. This CDR3 is 13 amino acids long. Trimming pared 1 base from V and 4 bases from J, leaving 6 bases between. CDR1 is SEHNR, CDR2 FQNEAQ, per germline (reference sequence). The CDR3 protein is CASSLDVADTQYF. The CDR3 DNA sequence: TGTGCCAGCAGCTTAGACGTGGCAGATACGCAGTATTTT.